The 24 T cell receptor beta chains presented below share a single source sample, sequenced in a study of human T cells and chemical hapten exposure. Each CDR3 protein is one row after TCRdb ran MiXCR on the RACE reads. The sample lists around 360,000 distinct CDR3 sequences; around 6% were seen once. The time point denotes: patch test 2, 6 weeks after DPC sensitization. The treatment here: therapeutic diphenylcyclopropenone sensitization with weekly scalp DPC. The input for sequencing was whole blood, taken in connection with sensitization to the hapten diphenylcyclopropenone (DPC). These receptors originate from a young woman with alopecia areata. Some clones in this sample may be carry-over from other donors' samples.

This clonotype was seen many times. This chain uses TRBV28 with TRBJ1-2, with 10 nucleotides matching TRBD1. CDR3 size: 16 residues. V shed 5 bases, J shed 4 bases, and the junction held 10 bases outside the gene matches. The germline V gene has CDR1 MDHEN and CDR2 SYDVKM. This chain's CDR3 is CASSREPGQGLYGYTF. For the CDR3, the DNA is TGTGCCAGCAGTCGAGAGCCGGGACAGGGGCTCTATGGCTACACCTTC.

This clonotype was recorded a few times. V gene TRBV4-1 combines with J gene TRBJ2-7, with D perhaps matching TRBD1 (6 bases). The germline CDR1 and CDR2 sequences are MGHRA and YSYEKL. The CDR3 spans 18 residues. Trimming cost V 0 bases and J 0 bases, with 18 bases left between them. CDR3 loop: CASSQDPGAGASSYEQYF. Here the CDR3 DNA reads TGCGCCAGCAGCCAAGACCCTGGGGCAGGGGCTAGCTCCTACGAGCAGTACTTC.

This clonotype was counted many times. The CDR3 sequence is CASSIAGYNEQFF. The CDR3 coding sequence is TGTGCCAGTAGTATAGCGGGGTACAATGAGCAGTTCTTC. V and J are TRBV19 and TRBJ2-1, with D possibly being TRBD2 (5 bases). The CDR3 sequence is 13 residues long. The germline CDR1 and CDR2 sequences are LNHDA and SQIVND (reference sequence). Trimming cost V 1 base and J 4 bases, with 5 bases left between them.

The table lists this clonotype with many counts. The chain joins TRBV10-3 to TRBJ2-6, with unresolved D. The CDR3 loop spans 12 amino acids. The V end lost 5 bases, the J end lost 1 base, and 0 bases lay between the germline ends. Germline V gives CDR1 ENHRY, CDR2 SYGVKD. CDR3 sequence reads: CAISSGANVLTF. The CDR3, as DNA: TGTGCCATCAGTTCTGGGGCCAACGTCCTGACTTTC.

The chain joins TRBV9 to TRBJ1-1, with D unresolved. Trimming pared 0 bases from V and 6 bases from J, leaving 12 bases between. The CDR3 runs 14 residues. Looked up from germline, CDR1 is SGDLS and CDR2 is YYNGEE. CDR3 loop: CASSVGAVGPEAFF. The CDR3 bases are TGTGCCAGCAGCGTAGGGGCTGTCGGCCCTGAAGCTTTCTTT.

There are many counts of this clonotype. The chain links TRBV12-3 or TRBV12-4 to TRBJ1-6; D may be TRBD1 (6 bases). The length of the CDR3 is 16 residues. V was clipped by 8 bases and J by 9 bases, with 23 bases between them. CDR3 DNA: TGTGCCAGCTGGGGGGCGGGACGGAGTGTAGGTTCACCCCTCCACTTT. It yields the protein CASWGAGRSVGSPLHF.

The chain employs TRBV14 and TRBJ1-2; D gene ambiguous. With 0 bases removed from V and 3 bases from J, the gap between germline ends came to 8 bases. Germline CDR1 and CDR2: SGHDN and FVKESK. The CDR3 runs to 14 residues. CDR3 loop: CASSQDFGYYGYTF. The CDR3 coding sequence is TGTGCCAGCAGCCAAGATTTCGGTTACTATGGCTACACCTTC.

This clonotype was picked up many times. The chain combines TRBV5-6 with TRBJ1-6, with unresolved D. CDR3 size: 16 residues. Germline V gives CDR1 SGHDT, CDR2 YYEEEE. V was pared by 0 bases and J by 0 bases, with 7 bases between. The CDR3 nucleotides read TGTGCCAGCAGCTTGGACACGAGCTCCTATAATTCACCCCTCCACTTT. This codes for CASSLDTSSYNSPLHF.

This clonotype was seen many times. V gene TRBV29-1 combines with J gene TRBJ1-1; D gene unclear. Germline values: CDR1 SQVTM, CDR2 ANQGSEA. The CDR3 is 14 residues long. The germline V and J ends were trimmed by 1 base and 7 bases, with 16 bases remaining between them. The CDR3 spells CSVEVNGRSSEAFF. The CDR3 region has the DNA TGCAGCGTTGAAGTAAATGGGAGAAGTAGTGAAGCTTTCTTT.

In the case of this clonotype: This clone may be a read error of a much larger clone one base away. The gene calls are TRBV6-5 and TRBJ2-2; TRBD1 matches at 8 bases. The CDR3 runs 15 residues. The J segment lost 9 bases and the V segment lost 6 bases, leaving 12 bases of the junction unmatched. CDR1 and CDR2 from the germline V gene are MNHEY and SVGAGI. CDR3 loop: CASRIGQGESRELFF. The CDR3 nucleotides are TGTGCCAGCAGGATAGGACAGGGAGAATCCAGGGAGCTGTTTTTT.

V usage is TRBV5-1 and J usage is TRBJ1-4; D gene unclear. Germline-derived CDR1 and CDR2 are SGHRS and YFSETQ. This CDR3 has 15 amino acids. V was trimmed by 0 bases and J by 0 bases, leaving 6 bases between them. Written as DNA, the CDR3 is TGCGCCAGCAGCTTGGGCGGTTCAACTAATGAAAAACTGTTTTTT. Residues: CASSLGGSTNEKLFF.

This clonotype was recorded many times. The rearrangement uses TRBV6-1 and TRBJ1-6, with D hard to call. The V gene lost 9 bases and the J gene lost 9 bases, with 21 bases spanning the gap. There are 15 residues in the CDR3. Germline V gene sequence: CDR1 MNHNS, CDR2 SASEGT. The CDR3 loop reads CASVSLGLGGSPLHF. Here the CDR3 DNA reads TGTGCCAGTGTTAGTCTCGGCCTTGGCGGTTCACCCCTCCACTTT.

This clonotype was seen repeatedly, ten times or more. The genes are TRBV12-5 and TRBJ1-1; no clear D. The CDR3 consists of 12 residues. Trimming removed 4 bases at V and 6 bases at J, with 9 bases between. Germline CDR1 reads LGHNT; CDR2 reads FRNRAP. CDR3 in amino acids: CASGSLGAEAFF. CDR3 DNA sequence: TGTGCTAGTGGTTCACTTGGGGCTGAAGCTTTCTTT.

This clonotype was recorded at least ten times. J is TRBJ2-4 and V is TRBV3-1; D remains unclear. CDR1 is LGHDT, CDR2 YNNKEL, per germline (reference sequence). The CDR3 loop spans 15 amino acids. Between the trimmed V and J ends, which lost 0 bases and 8 bases, there was a span of 14 bases. DNA for the CDR3: TGTGCCAGCAGCCAAGAAACGGGTGATGTAGACATTCAGTACTTC. This gives the protein CASSQETGDVDIQYF.

This clonotype came up many times. This sequence joins TRBV28 and TRBJ1-1; maybe TRBD1 (5 bases). Germline lookup yields CDR1 MDHEN and CDR2 SYDVKM. Deletions cut 7 bases from V and 5 bases from J, with 14 bases between. The CDR3 is 13 residues long. CDR3 region: CASNRGDPTEAFF. As DNA, the CDR3 is TGTGCCAGCAATCGCGGGGACCCGACTGAAGCTTTCTTT.

The chain joins TRBV20-1 to TRBJ2-7, with D possibly matching TRBD2 (6 bases). CDR3 length: 15 residues. CDR1 is DFQATT and CDR2 is SNEGSKA in the germline V gene (reference sequence). The germline V and J ends were trimmed by 0 bases and 2 bases, with 14 bases remaining between them. CDR3 in DNA: TGCAGTGCTAGAGACCGGGACTCGTGGGCCTACGAGCAGTACTTC. Protein: CSARDRDSWAYEQYF.

This clonotype has at least ten counts. The chain employs TRBV29-1 and TRBJ1-4; 7 bases map to TRBD1. Per germline, CDR1 SQVTM and CDR2 ANQGSEA. Trimming cost V 6 bases and J 5 bases; bases outside gene matches: 9. This CDR3 contains 14 residues. The CDR3, as DNA: TGCAGCGTCGATATTCAGGGGGAGAATGAAAAACTGTTTTTT. It specifies CSVDIQGENEKLFF.

In its sample, this clonotype was seen many times. This chain links TRBV20-1 with TRBJ2-3; 9 nucleotides align to TRBD2. The CDR3 loop spans 14 amino acids. Unmatched junction bases numbered 5, after V lost 5 bases and J lost 2 bases. Germline V gene lookup returns CDR1 DFQATT and CDR2 SNEGSKA (reference sequence). In DNA form, the CDR3 reads TGCAGTGCTCCCCTAGCGGGATCCACAGATACGCAGTATTTT. As protein: CSAPLAGSTDTQYF.

The gene calls are TRBV6-1 and TRBJ2-3, with D unclear. This CDR3 has 13 residues. Germline lookup yields CDR1 MNHNS and CDR2 SASEGT. Trimming stripped 4 bases from V and 7 bases from J, with 12 bases between. The DNA of the CDR3 is TGTGCCAGCAGTGCGACGGTGGAGCATACGCAGTATTTT. Its translation is CASSATVEHTQYF.

This clonotype was seen repeatedly, ten times or more. The chain recombines TRBV7-2 with TRBJ1-5; tentatively, D is TRBD1 (6 bases). Germline V gene sequence: CDR1 SGHTA, CDR2 FQGNSA. With 1 base removed from V and 6 bases from J, the gap between germline ends came to 13 bases. This CDR3 is built from 15 residues. The CDR3 DNA reads as TGTGCCAGCAGCTTAGACGGGGGGCGAAGTCAGCCCCAGCATTTT. Amino acid sequence: CASSLDGGRSQPQHF.

V and J are TRBV4-3 and TRBJ1-4, with TRBD1 matching 7 bases. CDR1 and CDR2 (germline): LGHNA, YSLEER. J was trimmed by 8 bases and V by 0 bases; bases with no gene match: 3. The CDR3 runs 14 residues. The chain's CDR3 is CASSQDRQGEKLFF. In DNA, the CDR3 is TGCGCCAGCAGCCAAGATCGACAGGGCGAAAAACTGTTTTTT.

This clonotype has a count of ten or more. V usage is TRBV29-1 and J usage is TRBJ1-2, with 7 bases that match TRBD1. Trimming removed 1 base from V and 13 bases from J; junction bases left unmatched: 6. The germline CDR1 and CDR2 sequences are SQVTM and ANQGSEA. The CDR3 loop spans 11 amino acids. The CDR3 DNA reads TGCAGCGTTGAAGGGCAGGGGGTGTGCACCTTC. It yields the protein CSVEGQGVCTF.

V is TRBV27 and J is TRBJ1-5; D not resolved. The V end lost 2 bases, the J end lost 5 bases, and 7 bases lay between the germline ends. Germline lookup yields CDR1 MNHEY and CDR2 SMNVEV (reference sequence). CDR3 size: 13 residues. CDR3 sequence reads: CASSLSQYQPQHF. Here the CDR3 DNA reads TGTGCCAGCAGTTTAAGTCAGTATCAGCCCCAGCATTTT.

This clonotype has at least ten counts. This chain connects TRBV12-3 or TRBV12-4 to TRBJ1-6; TRBD1 aligns across 8 bases. The CDR3 length is 14 residues. Germline trimming cut 6 bases from V and 10 bases from J; bases unmatched to any gene: 8. The CDR3 DNA reads TGTGCCAGCAGCCCGCAGGGGGCTGGATCACCCCTCCACTTT. Its protein is CASSPQGAGSPLHF.